This T cell receptor (beta chain) was captured in a study of beta chain features in type 1 diabetes. Looking at the study overall: Similarity in age, gender and cell yields was seen between patients and healthy donors.

Whole-study results and caveats: More deletions and fewer insertions at VDJ junctions were found in patients with type 1 diabetes.

Since all of the isolated RNA was reverse transcribed, expressed TCRB transcripts were what got sequenced. Produced via immunoSEQ multiplex PCR; TCRdb's table is partial and in-frame only. This table has 860,000 or so clones, 15% to 20% appearing once. Remarks on this clone: The antigen is not known.

V lost 4 bases to trimming and J lost 4 bases, with 8 bases between them. CDR3 length: 12 amino acids. Germline CDR1 MNHNY, CDR2 SVGAGI (reference sequence). The V call is TRBV6-6, the J call TRBJ2-7; possible D gene TRBD1, 5 bases. This TCR came from a woman younger than 35 in good health. The specimen sequenced was naive CD4+ T cells from blood. The CDR3 reads CASSSPGYEQYF. DNA of the CDR3: TGTGCCAGCAGTTCTCCAGGGTACGAGCAGTACTTC.